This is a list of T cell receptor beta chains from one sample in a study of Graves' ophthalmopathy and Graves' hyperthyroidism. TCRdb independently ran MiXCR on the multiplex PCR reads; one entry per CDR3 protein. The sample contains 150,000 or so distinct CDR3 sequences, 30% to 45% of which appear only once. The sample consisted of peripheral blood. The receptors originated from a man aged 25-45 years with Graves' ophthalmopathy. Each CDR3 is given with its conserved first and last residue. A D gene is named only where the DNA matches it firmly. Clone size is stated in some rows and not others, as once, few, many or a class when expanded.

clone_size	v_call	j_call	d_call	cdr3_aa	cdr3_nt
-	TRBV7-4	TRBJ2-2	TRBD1	CASSRPGTGDTGELFF	TGTGCCAGCAGCAGACCCGGGACAGGGGATACCGGGGAGCTGTTTTTT
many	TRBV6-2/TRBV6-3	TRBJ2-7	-	CASTPDGAYEQYF	TGTGCCAGCACCCCGGACGGAGCATACGAGCAGTACTTC
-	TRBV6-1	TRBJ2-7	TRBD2	CASSSPGGRGGYEQYF	TGTGCCAGCAGCTCCCCTGGGGGGCGGGGGGGCTACGAGCAGTACTTC
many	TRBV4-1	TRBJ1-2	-	CASSQDPDTGLLSGYTF	TGCGCCAGCAGCCAAGATCCCGATACAGGGCTACTGAGTGGCTACACCTTC
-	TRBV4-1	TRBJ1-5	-	CASSQSGGNQPQHF	TGCGCCAGCAGCCAATCCGGGGGCAATCAGCCCCAGCATTTT
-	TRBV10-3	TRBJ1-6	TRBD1	CAISEGQGAGTLHF	TGTGCCATCAGTGAGGGCCAGGGGGCGGGAACCCTCCACTTT
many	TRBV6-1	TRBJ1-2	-	CASIGDRREDGYTF	TGTGCCAGCATTGGGGACCGTCGGGAGGATGGCTACACCTTC
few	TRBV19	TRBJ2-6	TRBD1	CASTRQGMDSGANVPTF	TGTGCCAGTACCCGACAGGGGATGGACTCTGGGGCCAACGTCCCGACTTTC
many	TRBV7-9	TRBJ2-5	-	CASSLWDETQYF	TGTGCCAGCAGCTTATGGGACGAGACCCAGTACTTC
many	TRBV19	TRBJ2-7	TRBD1	CASSFRDRGYSYEQYF	TGTGCCAGTAGCTTCCGGGACAGGGGTTACTCCTACGAGCAGTACTTC
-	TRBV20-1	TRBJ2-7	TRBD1	CSAIPGTGAYEQYF	TGCAGTGCTATCCCCGGGACAGGGGCCTACGAGCAGTACTTC
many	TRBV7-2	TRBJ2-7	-	CASSLYPMEQYF	TGTGCCAGCAGCCTCTACCCCATGGAGCAGTACTTC
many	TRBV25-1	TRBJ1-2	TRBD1	CASSANRGWYGYTF	TGTGCCAGCAGTGCTAACAGGGGGTGGTATGGCTACACCTTC
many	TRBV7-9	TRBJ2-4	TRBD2	CASSFDEREGVGIQYF	TGTGCCAGCAGCTTTGATGAGCGGGAGGGAGTCGGCATTCAGTACTTC
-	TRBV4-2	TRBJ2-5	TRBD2	CASSQDFKLAETETQYF	TGTGCCAGCAGCCAAGATTTTAAGCTAGCGGAGACGGAGACCCAGTACTTC
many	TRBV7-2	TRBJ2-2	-	CASSIPGPVTGELFF	TGTGCCAGCAGCATTCCAGGGCCGGTCACCGGGGAGCTGTTTTTT
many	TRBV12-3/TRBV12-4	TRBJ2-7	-	CTSSPDRQIYEQYF	TGTACCAGCAGCCCTGACAGGCAAATCTACGAGCAGTACTTC
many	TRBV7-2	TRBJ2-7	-	CASSQLGREQYF	TGTGCCAGCAGCCAACTAGGACGCGAGCAGTACTTC
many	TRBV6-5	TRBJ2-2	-	CASTKRGTRNTGELFF	TGTGCCAGCACCAAAAGAGGGACACGGAACACCGGGGAGCTGTTTTTT
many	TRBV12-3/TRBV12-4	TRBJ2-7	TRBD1	CASSGTGGGYEQYF	TGTGCCAGCAGCGGGACAGGGGGCGGGTACGAGCAGTACTTC
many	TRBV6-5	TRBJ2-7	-	CASSLSISYEQYF	TGTGCCAGCAGTTTGTCCATTTCCTACGAGCAGTACTTC
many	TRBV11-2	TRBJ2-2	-	CASSLSGTGVYGELFF	TGTGCCAGCAGCTTAAGTGGGACGGGAGTCTACGGGGAGCTGTTTTTT
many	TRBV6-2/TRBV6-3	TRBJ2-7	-	CASSYGRPYEQYF	TGTGCCAGCAGTTACGGACGCCCCTACGAGCAGTACTTC
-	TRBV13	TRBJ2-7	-	CASSSGLTGLELTSPYEQYF	TGTGCCAGCAGCTCCGGCCTTACAGGGCTAGAGCTAACTTCCCCCTACGAGCAGTACTTC
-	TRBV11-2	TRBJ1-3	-	CASSSTEGLGGNTIYF	TGTGCCAGCAGCTCAACGGAAGGGTTGGGGGGAAACACCATATATTTT
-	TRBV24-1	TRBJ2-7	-	CATSDFPTYEQYF	TGTGCCACCAGTGATTTCCCTACCTACGAGCAGTACTTC
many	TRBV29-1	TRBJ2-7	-	CSVEGSQSGGSEHEQYF	TGCAGCGTTGAAGGATCGCAAAGTGGAGGGAGCGAACACGAGCAGTACTTC
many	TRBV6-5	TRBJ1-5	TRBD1	CASRKGRTGQHQPQHF	TGTGCCAGCAGAAAGGGGCGGACAGGACAACATCAGCCCCAGCATTTT
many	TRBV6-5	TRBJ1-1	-	CASSYYISGSTEAFF	TGTGCCAGCAGTTACTATATATCAGGAAGCACTGAAGCTTTCTTT
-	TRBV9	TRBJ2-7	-	CASSQGPEQYF	TGCGCCAGCAGCCAAGGGCCCGAGCAGTACTTC
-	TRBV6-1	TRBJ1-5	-	CASSPGQLQPQHF	TGTGCCAGCAGTCCCGGACAGCTCCAGCCCCAGCATTTT
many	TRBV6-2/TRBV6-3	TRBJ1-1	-	CASRKDSQAFF	TGTGCCAGCAGAAAGGACAGTCAAGCTTTCTTT
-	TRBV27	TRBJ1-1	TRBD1	CASSPTTVLRDSNTEAFF	TGTGCCAGCAGTCCTACTACCGTATTACGGGACAGCAACACTGAAGCTTTCTTT
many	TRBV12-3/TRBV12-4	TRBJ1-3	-	CASSFGNTIYF	TGTGCCAGCAGTTTCGGAAACACCATATATTTT
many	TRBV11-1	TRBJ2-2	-	CASSLNEDTGELFF	TGTGCCAGCAGCTTAAACGAGGACACCGGGGAGCTGTTTTTT
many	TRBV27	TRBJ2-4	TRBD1	CASGQGGNIQYF	TGTGCCAGCGGACAGGGCGGAAACATTCAGTACTTC
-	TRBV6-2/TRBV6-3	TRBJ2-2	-	CASSSHSGFGGELFF	TGTGCCAGCAGTTCACACAGCGGATTCGGCGGGGAGCTGTTTTTT
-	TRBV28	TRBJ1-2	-	CASRVDRFPPNYGYTF	TGTGCCAGCAGAGTGGACAGATTTCCACCTAACTATGGCTACACCTTC
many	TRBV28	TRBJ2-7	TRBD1	CASSFVTGGFTSYEQYF	TGTGCCAGCAGTTTCGTTACAGGGGGCTTTACCTCCTACGAGCAGTACTTC
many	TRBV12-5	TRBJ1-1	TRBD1	CASGGGQGNTEAFF	TGTGCTAGTGGTGGGGGACAGGGAAACACTGAAGCTTTCTTT
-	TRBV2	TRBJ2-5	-	CASSISLTQETQYF	TGTGCCAGCAGTATCTCCCTAACCCAAGAGACCCAGTACTTC
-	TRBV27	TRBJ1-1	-	CASSSEPTGNTEAFF	TGTGCCAGCAGTTCCGAACCGACAGGCAACACTGAAGCTTTCTTT
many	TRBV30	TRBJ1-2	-	CAWRSTGANYGYTF	TGTGCCTGGAGGTCGACGGGAGCTAACTATGGCTACACCTTC
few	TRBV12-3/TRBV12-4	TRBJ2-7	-	CASRPRDASYEQYF	TGTGCCAGCAGACCCCGGGACGCTTCCTACGAGCAGTACTTC
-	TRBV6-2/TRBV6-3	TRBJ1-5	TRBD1	CASSYGTGASYSNQPQHF	TGTGCCAGCAGTTACGGGACAGGGGCCAGCTATAGCAATCAGCCCCAGCATTTT
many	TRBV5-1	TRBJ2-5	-	CASSFIETQYF	TGCGCCAGCAGCTTTATTGAGACCCAGTACTTC
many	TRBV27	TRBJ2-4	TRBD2	CASSPRTSGAKNIQYF	TGTGCCAGCAGTCCTCGGACTAGCGGGGCCAAAAACATTCAGTACTTC
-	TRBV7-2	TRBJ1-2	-	CASSLNQGGYGYTF	TGTGCCAGCAGCTTAAATCAGGGCGGCTATGGCTACACCTTC
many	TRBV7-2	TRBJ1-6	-	CASSQGGVGVSPLHF	TGTGCCAGCAGTCAAGGAGGGGTAGGAGTCTCACCCCTCCACTTT
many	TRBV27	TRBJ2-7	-	CASSFRQGSYEQYF	TGTGCCAGCAGTTTTCGCCAGGGATCCTACGAGCAGTACTTC
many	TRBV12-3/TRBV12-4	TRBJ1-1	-	CASSLAQTGNTEAFF	TGTGCCAGCAGTTTAGCGCAGACAGGGAACACTGAAGCTTTCTTT
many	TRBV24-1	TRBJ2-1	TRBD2	CATSELAVGEQFF	TGCGCCACCAGTGAACTAGCGGTCGGTGAGCAGTTCTTC
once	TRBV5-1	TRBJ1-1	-	CASSFKGNTEAFF	TGCGCCAGCAGCTTCAAGGGAAACACTGAAGCTTTCTTT
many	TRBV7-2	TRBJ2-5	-	CASSLDWGEETQYF	TGTGCCAGCAGCTTAGATTGGGGGGAAGAGACCCAGTACTTC
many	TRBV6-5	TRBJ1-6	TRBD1	CASRVGQSDSPLHF	TGTGCCAGCAGGGTGGGACAGTCTGATTCACCCCTCCACTTT